Presented here are 31 T cell receptor beta chains from one specimen sequenced in a study of T cells after yellow fever vaccination (dated by TCRdb to about 2019). The sample's treatment or condition label, decoded: live attenuated yellow fever vaccine strain. Library preparation employed 5' RACE. The instrument given in TCRdb is Illumina HiSeq 2500. TCRdb reran the public reads through fastp at Q25 and MiXCR, keeping productive beta chains. Here each entry gathers all rows of one CDR3 protein and keeps the most common genes and DNA. This sample is represented by hundreds of thousands of distinct CDR3 sequences; over 9% of them were singletons. 15% of the sample rests with the top ten. This material consisted of PBMCs, taken on the day of the yellow fever booster vaccination. The source is a man aged 25 to 45 who received the YFV17D yellow fever vaccine.

This clonotype has just a few counts. The chain combines TRBV3-1 with TRBJ2-7, with unresolved D. Trimming removed 0 bases from V and 3 bases from J, with 9 bases in between. CDR1 LGHDT and CDR2 YNNKEL come from the germline V gene (reference sequence). The CDR3 extends over 14 amino acids. The DNA of the CDR3 is TGTGCCAGCAGCCAAGAGGGCCTGAACTACGAGCAGTACTTC. Protein product: CASSQEGLNYEQYF.

The table lists this clonotype with a few counts. The chain has TRBV5-5 and TRBJ2-7, with TRBD2 matching over 8 bases. Germline trimming cut 3 bases from V and 9 bases from J; bases unmatched to any gene: 8. The V gene's germline CDR1 is SGHKS and CDR2 YYEKEE (reference sequence). The length of the CDR3 is 13 residues. The CDR3 nucleotides are TGTGCCAGCAGCTCCCGGGAGGGTCTTGCGCAGTACTTC. Translated, it gives CASSSREGLAQYF.

The table lists this clonotype with a few counts. CDR3 amino acids: CSARDLPRASGRDEGTDTQYF. For the CDR3, the DNA is TGCAGTGCTAGAGACTTACCCCGGGCTAGCGGGAGAGATGAAGGCACAGATACGCAGTATTTT. The chain is built from TRBV20-1 and TRBJ2-3; 10 nucleotides line up with TRBD2. V shed 0 bases, J shed 1 base, and the junction held 19 bases outside the gene matches. The CDR3 runs to 21 residues. The germline gives CDR1 DFQATT, CDR2 SNEGSKA (reference sequence).

This clonotype was recorded a few times. The chain couples TRBV29-1 to TRBJ1-2; D not resolved. V was pared by 4 bases and J by 5 bases, with 14 bases between. The CDR3 is 13 residues long. Germline CDR1 SQVTM, CDR2 ANQGSEA. The DNA of the CDR3 is TGCAGCGTTGTTCTCACCCTTACTTATGGCTACACCTTC. Translating gives CSVVLTLTYGYTF.

The gene calls are TRBV4-2 and TRBJ2-3; D is possibly TRBD2 (6 bases). CDR1 is LGHNA, CDR2 YNFKEQ, per germline. The CDR3 is 15 amino acids. Trimming shortened V by 8 bases and J by 4 bases, and 19 bases separated the two germline ends. CDR3: CASGGRTGVADTQYF. CDR3 coding DNA: TGTGCCAGCGGAGGTAGGACGGGAGTCGCAGATACGCAGTATTTT.

The chain links TRBV5-4 to TRBJ2-3; 8 bases align to TRBD2. V lost 4 bases and J lost 2; bases outside the gene matches: 9. Germline V lookup: CDR1 SGHNT, CDR2 YYREEE (reference sequence). The CDR3 totals 16 residues. Here the CDR3 reads CASSAGGSGYTDTQYF. CDR3 DNA sequence: TGTGCCAGCAGCGCGGGGGGTAGCGGTTACACAGATACGCAGTATTTT.

V gene TRBV28 combines with J gene TRBJ2-7; D possibly uses TRBD1 or TRBD2 (7 bases each). Germline CDR1 MDHEN, CDR2 SYDVKM. The CDR3 runs to 15 residues. The germline V and J ends were trimmed by 6 bases and 2 bases, with 17 bases remaining between them. The CDR3 sequence: CASSQGGPLTYEQYF. CDR3 DNA sequence: TGTGCCAGCAGCCAGGGGGGGCCACTGACCTACGAGCAGTACTTC.

The V and J genes are TRBV9 and TRBJ2-1; 10 nucleotides agree with TRBD2. The CDR3 has 16 amino acids. The germline V gene has CDR1 SGDLS and CDR2 YYNGEE. The V segment lost 0 bases and the J segment 7 bases; nucleotides outside the gene matches: 7. The CDR3 nucleotides read TGTGCCAGCAGCGTAGCGCTAGCGGGAGTTGAGAATGAGCAGTTCTTC. Translation gives CASSVALAGVENEQFF.

The chain uses TRBV28 and TRBJ2-7; D gene unclear. The CDR3 is 14 amino acids. V lost 6 bases and J 2 bases, leaving 14 bases between the germline ends. The germline gives CDR1 MDHEN, CDR2 SYDVKM. DNA for the CDR3: TGTGCCAGCAGCCTAACTATCCCGCCCTACGAGCAGTACTTC. Translated, it gives CASSLTIPPYEQYF.

The chain links TRBV20-1 to TRBJ2-5, with TRBD2 identical over 7 bases. CDR3 length: 15 amino acids. V was clipped by 1 base and J by 1 base; unmatched bases: 6. The germline gives CDR1 DFQATT, CDR2 SNEGSKA (reference sequence). CDR3 coding DNA: TGCAGTGCTAGAGGCGGGAGACCCCCCCAAGAGACCCAGTACTTC. This gives the protein CSARGGRPPQETQYF.

The rearrangement links TRBV11-2 to TRBJ1-2; D remains ambiguous. Per the germline V gene, CDR1 is SGHAT and CDR2 is FQNNGV. V was trimmed by 1 base and J by 4 bases, leaving 13 bases between them. The CDR3 extends over 15 amino acids. The CDR3 here is CASSLGKGPSYGYTF. The CDR3 DNA reads TGTGCCAGCAGCTTAGGGAAAGGCCCGTCCTATGGCTACACCTTC.

This clonotype was seen more than once but under ten times. V gene TRBV20-1 combines with J gene TRBJ2-1; no definite D call. Trimming stripped 3 bases from V and 0 bases from J, with 12 bases between. There are 15 residues in the CDR3. CDR1 is DFQATT, CDR2 SNEGSKA, per germline (reference sequence). The CDR3 bases are TGCAGTGCTAGCCCGTTCGTAGACTCCTACAATGAGCAGTTCTTC. This translates into CSASPFVDSYNEQFF.

This chain joins TRBV5-1 and TRBJ2-2, with no clear D. V gave up 0 bases and J gave up 7 bases, with 10 bases separating them. Germline assignment: CDR1 SGHRS and CDR2 YFSETQ. The CDR3 covers 14 residues. In DNA form, the CDR3 reads TGCGCCAGCAGCTTGGCTATGGCAGGCGGGGAGCTGTTTTTT. Encoded protein: CASSLAMAGGELFF. Full variable domain (missing parts from reference TRBV5-1 and TRBJ2-2): KAGVTQTPRYLIKTRGQQVTLSCSPISGHRSVSWYQQTPGQGLQFLFEYFSETQRNKGNFPGRFSGRQFSNSRSEMNVSTLELGDSALYLCASSLAMAGGELFFGEGSRLTVL.

The chain uses TRBV20-1 and TRBJ2-4, with TRBD1 as a possible D gene (7 bases). There are 16 residues in the CDR3. The germline CDR1 and CDR2 sequences are DFQATT and SNEGSKA (reference sequence). The CDR3: CCVGPRQGLAKNIQYF. The CDR3 DNA reads TGCTGTGTGGGACCCAGACAGGGACTAGCCAAAAACATTCAGTACTTC.

This clonotype was detected only a few times. The chain uses TRBV2 and TRBJ2-4, with 10 bases aligning to TRBD2. V lost 7 bases to trimming and J lost 6 bases; unmatched junction nucleotides: 9. From germline, CDR1 is SNHLY and CDR2 FYNNEI. The length of the CDR3 is 15 residues. CDR3 sequence reads: CASNPGLALGNIQYF. CDR3 bases: TGTGCCAGCAACCCGGGACTAGCGTTGGGAAACATTCAGTACTTC.

This clonotype was picked up a small number of times. The chain couples TRBV20-1 to TRBJ2-3, with no clear D. CDR3 length: 15 amino acids. V shed 2 bases and J shed 4 bases, with 16 bases lying between them. Germline assignment: CDR1 DFQATT and CDR2 SNEGSKA (reference sequence). The chain's CDR3 is CSARWAAIRPDTQYF. DNA of the CDR3: TGCAGTGCTAGATGGGCAGCTATTAGACCAGATACGCAGTATTTT.

The chain uses TRBV28 and TRBJ1-2; unclear D gene. The CDR3 length is 13 residues. Trimming pared 6 bases from V and 4 bases from J, leaving 12 bases between. Germline assignment: CDR1 MDHEN and CDR2 SYDVKM. CDR3 sequence reads: CASSRPGGYGYTF. The CDR3 nucleotides read TGTGCCAGCAGCCGACCGGGAGGCTATGGCTACACCTTC.

The V and J genes are TRBV7-9 and TRBJ2-3, with D possibly called TRBD1 or TRBD2 (5 bases each). The CDR3 contains 15 residues. Trimming took off 1 base at V and 2 bases at J, with 10 bases between the two ends. Looked up from germline, CDR1 is SEHNR and CDR2 is FQNEAQ (reference sequence). CDR3 sequence (DNA): TGTGCCAGCAGCTTAGTTGGGGGATTCACAGATACGCAGTATTTT. Its translation: CASSLVGGFTDTQYF.

The rearrangement links TRBV11-2 to TRBJ2-4; a weak D match, TRBD1 (5 bases). Between the trimmed V and J ends, which lost 2 bases and 5 bases, there was a span of 19 bases. Per the germline V gene, CDR1 is SGHAT and CDR2 is FQNNGV. The CDR3 is 17 amino acids. The CDR3 sequence is CASSLSPGPQGENIQYF. CDR3 sequence (DNA): TGTGCCAGCAGCTTATCCCCGGGTCCTCAAGGGGAAAACATTCAGTACTTC.

This clonotype has more than one count but fewer than ten. The rearrangement joins TRBV5-1 to TRBJ1-1, with D hard to call. The germline gives CDR1 SGHRS, CDR2 YFSETQ. The CDR3 is 14 amino acids. V was shortened by 5 bases and J by 3 bases, with 14 bases between the two germline ends. The CDR3 here is CASRPTGGHTEAFF. The CDR3 nucleotides are TGCGCCAGCAGACCGACGGGAGGACACACTGAAGCTTTCTTT.

This clonotype was seen only a few times. The V gene is TRBV20-1, the J gene TRBJ1-2, with D tentatively TRBD1 (5 bases). The germline gives CDR1 DFQATT, CDR2 SNEGSKA (reference sequence). The CDR3 length is 11 residues. The V end lost 5 bases, the J end lost 12 bases, and 16 bases lay between the germline ends. CDR3 in amino acids: CSAAAGAIDTF. CDR3 coding DNA: TGCAGTGCTGCTGCCGGGGCGATCGACACCTTC.

The sample holds a few counts of this clonotype. The chain employs TRBV19 and TRBJ2-1, with TRBD2 identical over 11 bases. The CDR3 has 15 amino acids. Germline V gene data show CDR1 as LNHDA and CDR2 as SQIVND (reference sequence). Germline trimming cut 6 bases from V and 10 bases from J; bases unmatched to any gene: 11. The CDR3 sequence: CASRGALAGVAEQFF. For the CDR3, the DNA is TGTGCCAGTAGGGGGGCACTAGCGGGAGTAGCAGAGCAGTTCTTC.

This clonotype has more than one count but fewer than ten. The chain is built from TRBV20-1 and TRBJ1-1; D gene unclear. There are 15 residues in the CDR3. V lost 5 bases to trimming and J lost 0 bases, with 16 bases between them. Germline assignment: CDR1 DFQATT and CDR2 SNEGSKA (reference sequence). CDR3 nucleotides: TGCAGTGCTCCGCCATCCGGGTCTGTGAACACTGAAGCTTTCTTT. This translates into CSAPPSGSVNTEAFF.

This clonotype turned up a few times. The J gene is TRBJ2-1, the V gene TRBV20-1; D is unclear. The germline gives CDR1 DFQATT, CDR2 SNEGSKA (reference sequence). The V end lost 4 bases, the J end lost 3 bases, and 13 bases lay between the germline ends. The CDR3 sequence is 14 residues long. The CDR3 DNA reads TGCAGTGCTACTCCCAGCCCATACTACAATGAGCAGTTCTTC. Its protein product is CSATPSPYYNEQFF.

This clonotype was detected only a few times. The V call is TRBV15, the J call TRBJ1-1, with D tentatively TRBD1 (6 bases). CDR3 length: 15 amino acids. Trimming stripped 0 bases from V and 4 bases from J, with 12 bases between. Per the germline V gene, CDR1 is LNHNV and CDR2 is YYDKDF (reference sequence). CDR3 region: CATSRDSGGGTEAFF. CDR3 nucleotides: TGTGCCACCAGCAGAGATAGTGGAGGGGGCACTGAAGCTTTCTTT. The full variable domain, in which reference TRBV15 and TRBJ1-1 provide the parts outside the CDR3, is DAMVIQNPRYQVTQFGKPVTLSCSQTLNHNVMYWYQQKSSQAPKLLFHYYDKDFNNEADTPDNFQSRRPNTSFCFLDIRSPGLGDTAMYLCATSRDSGGGTEAFFGQGTRLTVV.

There are a few counts of this clonotype. A much larger clone is a single base away; this may be a read error. The chain recombines TRBV4-2 with TRBJ2-7; D unclear. The CDR3 extends over 12 amino acids. The V gene's germline CDR1 is LGHNA and CDR2 YNFKEQ. V was clipped by 0 bases and J by 3 bases, with 3 bases between them. CDR3 sequence: CASSQDFYEQYF. The CDR3 DNA sequence: TGTGCCAGCAGCCAAGACTTCTACGAGCAGTACTTC.

This clonotype came up a few times. The gene calls are TRBV4-1 and TRBJ1-1; D ambiguous. V was cut by 4 bases and J by 1 base, with 16 bases left in between. The CDR3 has 16 amino acids. Germline CDR1 reads MGHRA; CDR2 reads YSYEKL. The chain's CDR3 is CASSRDGAAKNTEAFF. DNA for the CDR3: TGCGCCAGCAGCCGCGATGGAGCGGCTAAGAACACTGAAGCTTTCTTT.

V gene TRBV6-1 combines with J gene TRBJ1-1, with D perhaps TRBD1 (5 bases). Germline values: CDR1 MNHNS, CDR2 SASEGT. CDR3 length: 15 amino acids. V lost 6 bases to trimming and J lost 8 bases, with 22 bases between them. The CDR3 here is CASRTPTGQEGEAFF. The DNA for the CDR3 is TGTGCCAGCAGAACCCCGACGGGGCAGGAGGGGGAAGCTTTCTTT.

This rearrangement joins TRBV6-1 to TRBJ2-7; TRBD1 agrees at 11 bases. CDR1 is MNHNS and CDR2 is SASEGT in the germline V gene. Trimming cost V 7 bases and J 5 bases; bases outside gene matches: 7. This CDR3 is 14 amino acids long. CDR3 loop: CASTGTGGVDEQYF. The CDR3 DNA sequence: TGTGCCAGCACCGGGACAGGGGGAGTCGACGAGCAGTACTTC.

This chain links TRBV6-2 or TRBV6-3 with TRBJ2-2; 7 bases fit TRBD1. Germline CDR1 is MNHEY and CDR2 is SVGEGT. V trimming: 5 bases; J trimming: 11 bases; junction bases outside the gene matches: 5. The CDR3 extends over 12 amino acids. CDR3 in amino acids: CASSRDSIELFF. For the CDR3, the DNA is TGTGCCAGCAGTCGGGACAGTATAGAGCTGTTTTTT.

This clonotype has just a few counts. This rearrangement joins TRBV6-1 to TRBJ2-1; 11 bases are shared with TRBD2. Germline lookup yields CDR1 MNHNS and CDR2 SASEGT. V lost 8 bases and J lost 6; bases outside the gene matches: 6. The CDR3 consists of 14 residues. The CDR3 is CASHTSGRPNEQFF. As DNA, the CDR3 is TGTGCCAGCCATACTAGCGGGAGACCCAATGAGCAGTTCTTC.